Here is one T cell receptor beta chain with its context. The data were taken from a study of blood T cell repertoires in COVID-19. Study-wide context: Material from acute and convalescent COVID-19 was sourced from the United States, Italy and Spain.

The assay was immunoSEQ multiplex PCR, and TCRdb's table has in-frame clones only and misses some. The sample includes 65,000 to 100,000 clones, approximately 84% of them seen just once. V was trimmed by 0 bases and J by 4 bases, leaving 10 bases between them. Looked up from germline, CDR1 is WSHSY and CDR2 is SAAADI. The CDR3 extends over 15 amino acids. The V call is TRBV10-2, the J call TRBJ1-5, with D possibly matching TRBD1 (6 bases). The sequence came from a human donor in a cohort sampled during active COVID-19. Sequenced: peripheral blood. CDR3: CASSESNRVNQPQHF. DNA for the CDR3: TGCGCCAGCAGTGAGTCGAACAGGGTTAATCAGCCCCAGCATTTT.